The clone carrying this T cell receptor beta chain has ten or more counts. Germline-derived CDR1 and CDR2 are MDHEN and SYDVKM. The V gene end was trimmed by 6 bases and the J gene end by 3 bases; junction bases not matched to a gene: 7. The CDR3 extends over 15 amino acids. Using RNA template, CDR3s of TCR alpha and beta were amplified with iRepertoire arm-PCR. TCRdb reprocessed the multiplex PCR reads via MiXCR and lists one record per CDR3 protein. The sample consists of under 200,000 distinct CDR3 sequences, 25% to 35% of them appearing once. The data derive from a study of glioma-infiltrating T cells.

The sequencing sample was made of glioma tissue, nonneoplastic brain tissue, or PBMCs (not recorded which). This TCR was recovered from a human donor with low-grade glioma or glioblastoma, undergoing nonglioma brain surgery, or in good health (not recorded which). The rearrangement links TRBV28 to TRBJ2-2; 7 bases agree with TRBD1. The CDR3, as DNA: TGTGCCAGCAGCTCATGGGGACAGTACACCGGGGAGCTGTTTTTT. Translated: CASSSWGQYTGELFF. The complete variable domain, with remaining parts taken from reference TRBV28 and TRBJ2-2, reads DVKVTQSSRYLVKRTGEKVFLECVQDMDHENMFWYRQDPGLGLRLIYFSYDVKMKEKGDIPEGYSVSREKKERFSLILESASTNQTSMYLCASSSWGQYTGELFFGEGSRLTVL.